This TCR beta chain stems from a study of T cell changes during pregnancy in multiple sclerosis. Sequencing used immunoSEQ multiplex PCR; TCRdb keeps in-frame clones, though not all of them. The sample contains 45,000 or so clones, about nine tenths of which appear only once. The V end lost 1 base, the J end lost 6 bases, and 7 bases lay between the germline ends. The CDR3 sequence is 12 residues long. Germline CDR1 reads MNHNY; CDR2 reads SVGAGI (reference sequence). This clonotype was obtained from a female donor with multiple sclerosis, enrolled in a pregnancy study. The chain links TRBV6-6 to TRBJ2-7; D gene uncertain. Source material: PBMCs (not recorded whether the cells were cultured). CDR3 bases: TGTGCCAGCAGTTACTTGGGTGGCGAGCAGTACTTC. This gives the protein CASSYLGGEQYF.